This is a list of T cell receptor beta chains from one sample in a study of cytotoxic CD8 clonotypes in ibrutinib-treated CLL. Profiled with immunoSEQ multiplex PCR; TCRdb holds only in-frame clones, not every one. The data contain approximately 100,000 clones, about 53% of them seen just once; the ten biggest clones take up 30% to 45%. Material: PBMCs, obtained after 24 months of ibrutinib treatment. These receptors were taken from a human donor with chronic lymphocytic leukemia. The conserved cysteine and the conserved F or W are not part of the CDR3 here. The order of the fields is J gene, V gene, CDR3 protein.

J: TRBJ1-1
V: TRBV7-8
CDR3: ASSLGQVTNTEAF

J: TRBJ1-2
V: TRBV28
CDR3: ATKRGQANYGYT

J: TRBJ1-6
V: TRBV6-1
CDR3: ASSPTPYNSPLH

J: TRBJ2-5
V: TRBV27
CDR3: ASSPPTGETQY

J: TRBJ1-2
V: TRBV6-4
CDR3: ASSYGAQGYGYT

J: TRBJ1-6
V: TRBV2
CDR3: ASSARQNSPLH

J: TRBJ2-3
V: TRBV5-4
CDR3: ASSFAGAGTDTQY

J: TRBJ1-5
V: TRBV5-1
CDR3: ASSLEGVTNQPQH

J: TRBJ1-2
V: TRBV5-3
CDR3: ARSFVVGYGYT

J: TRBJ1-2
V: TRBV5-4
CDR3: ASRTTGTGRSYT

J: TRBJ1-2
V: TRBV4-3
CDR3: ASSQDISGAYGYT

J: TRBJ2-2
V: TRBV2
CDR3: ASEQGVTGELF

J: TRBJ2-2
V: TRBV7-2
CDR3: ASSLGQPTGELF

J: TRBJ1-1
V: TRBV5-1
CDR3: ASSLESLQGEAF

J: TRBJ2-1
V: TRBV7-3
CDR3: ASSLGLGLSNNEQF

J: TRBJ2-6
V: TRBV2
CDR3: ASQGGTGANVLT

J: TRBJ2-2
V: TRBV21-1
CDR3: ASTSWFLLGPGELF

J: TRBJ2-2
V: TRBV6-1
CDR3: ASIVTTLTGELF

J: TRBJ2-1
V: TRBV15
CDR3: ATSRGGAINEQF

J: TRBJ1-2
V: TRBV29-1
CDR3: SVGETGGSSLANYGYT

J: TRBJ1-2
V: TRBV30
CDR3: AWTAKGDREPGYT

J: TRBJ2-1
V: TRBV10-2
CDR3: ASRGVGSSAYNEQF

J: TRBJ2-1
V: TRBV27
CDR3: ASSPQGYNEQF

J: TRBJ1-1
V: TRBV6-5
CDR3: ASSSRENEAF

J: TRBJ2-7
V: TRBV5-6
CDR3: ASTRGGKVSYEQY

J: TRBJ1-6
V: TRBV14
CDR3: ASSQLPATGGNSPLH

J: TRBJ2-7
V: TRBV2
CDR3: ASSSSGGAHEQY

J: TRBJ2-2
V: TRBV7-2
CDR3: ASSLRGIQKNTGELF

J: TRBJ2-2
V: TRBV5-6
CDR3: ASSLTGHSNTGELF

J: TRBJ2-7
V: TRBV7-2
CDR3: ASSLGGGNSYEQY

J: TRBJ1-6
V: TRBV2
CDR3: ASSVGNSPLH

J: TRBJ2-7
V: TRBV11-2
CDR3: ASSSGLTSYEQY

J: TRBJ2-7
V: TRBV28
CDR3: ASSLTGGSYEQY

J: TRBJ1-1
V: TRBV14
CDR3: ASSQDLTGLTEAF

J: TRBJ2-2
V: TRBV30
CDR3: AWSEGGPGELF

J: TRBJ2-7
V: TRBV29-1
CDR3: SVVPGGLDEQY

J: TRBJ2-7
V: TRBV7-3
CDR3: ASSEVPGYEQY

J: TRBJ2-7
V: TRBV15
CDR3: ATSRDPNPYYEQY

J: TRBJ2-1
V: TRBV7-3
CDR3: ASSPQTASYNEQF

J: TRBJ1-5
V: TRBV6-6
CDR3: ASSYSSFGNQPQH

J: TRBJ2-5
V: TRBV2
CDR3: ASSDGDASRETQY

J: TRBJ2-2
V: TRBV30
CDR3: AWSTIRNTGELF

J: TRBJ2-1
V: TRBV19
CDR3: ASSQRTSGGPNEQF

J: TRBJ2-6
V: TRBV7-3
CDR3: ASSVGVSGANVLT

J: TRBJ2-4
V: TRBV10-3
CDR3: AISESIGLGEDKNIQY

J: TRBJ2-7
V: TRBV20-1
CDR3: SASIEQY

J: TRBJ1-6
V: TRBV5-1
CDR3: ASSFAGDGNSPLH

J: TRBJ2-3
V: TRBV4-1
CDR3: ASSQRASGASTDTQY

J: TRBJ1-1
V: TRBV15
CDR3: ATKFSIYDSEMNTEAF

J: TRBJ1-3
V: TRBV28
CDR3: ATQDTSGNTIY

J: TRBJ2-5
V: TRBV7-8
CDR3: ASSPRLAGGLKTQY

J: TRBJ2-5
V: TRBV5-1
CDR3: ASSLIQETQY